This T cell receptor beta chain emerged from a study of shared clonotypes between healthy human individuals. Study findings and constraints: Rarefaction gave evidence that sorted-subset sequencing remained incomplete despite large depth.

Deep-level running was used for the assay. Per sorted-subset replicate PCR, input was approximately 200 ng DNA, representing tens of thousands of T cell genomes. In the authors' workflow: Owing to the provision of junction-only sequences devoid of quality scores by immunoSEQ, filtering differed. Clones were sequenced by immunoSEQ multiplex PCR, and TCRdb holds only the in-frame ones, with some missing. The V and J calls and clone size come from that table; D and trimming were worked out from the DNA. The table lists about 2.1 million clones, around 93% of them singletons. Naive CD8 cells lacked CD45RO, underwent positive selection for CCR7 and left out terminally differentiated effector memory CD45RA+ cells. The table lists this clone with a count of one. The target antigen is unknown. Germline CDR1 and CDR2: MGHRA and YSYEKL. Trimming stripped 0 bases from V and 3 bases from J, with 9 bases between. The CDR3 consists of 15 residues.

What was sequenced was naive CD8+ T cells from PBMCs. This sequence was found in a man in his late teens or twenties in good health. Some clones in this sample may be carry-over from other donors' samples. The chain has TRBV4-1 and TRBJ1-5; D is undetermined. CDR3 coding DNA: TGCGCCAGCAGCCAAGATAAGGGCAACAATCAGCCCCAGCATTTT. Its protein product is CASSQDKGNNQPQHF.